One and the same sample provided the 26 T cell receptor beta chains below, sequenced in a study of blood T cell repertoires in COVID-19. The data were produced by immunoSEQ multiplex PCR, yet TCRdb's version contains in-frame clones alone and is incomplete. The sample holds some 310,000 clones, 90% seen once. Sequenced input: peripheral blood. These receptors all come from a woman aged 40 to 50 with COVID-19, enrolled during active disease.

The chain joins TRBV5-1 to TRBJ1-5, with D unresolved. Germline V gene sequence: CDR1 SGHRS, CDR2 YFSETQ. The CDR3 covers 13 residues. V was trimmed by 4 bases and J by 1 base, leaving 6 bases between them. The CDR3 here is CASSVQSNQPQHF. For the CDR3, the DNA is TGCGCCAGCAGCGTCCAGAGCAATCAGCCCCAGCATTTT.

This clone was seen only a few times. The gene calls are TRBV27 and TRBJ2-7; D is perhaps TRBD1 (5 bases). The V gene's germline CDR1 is MNHEY and CDR2 SMNVEV (reference sequence). The V end lost 5 bases, the J end lost 2 bases, and 19 bases lay between the germline ends. The CDR3 extends over 16 amino acids. The CDR3 nucleotides are TGTGCCAGCAGTCTTATAGGACCCTGGGGCCCCTACGAGCAGTACTTC. Protein sequence: CASSLIGPWGPYEQYF.

This clone showed up just once. V is TRBV4-2 and J is TRBJ1-2; D gene unclear. Germline V gene data show CDR1 as LGHNA and CDR2 as YNFKEQ. This CDR3 spans 15 amino acids. V lost 4 bases and J 8 bases, leaving 20 bases between the germline ends. CDR3 nucleotides: TGTGCCAGCAGCCCGCCCGAACGCGCGCCTCGGGGCTACACCTTC. It encodes CASSPPERAPRGYTF.

This clone has a single count. The chain links TRBV6-5 to TRBJ2-2; D perhaps matches TRBD1 (6 bases). Between the trimmed V and J ends, which lost 6 bases and 4 bases, there was a span of 15 bases. The CDR3 is 15 amino acids. From germline, CDR1 is MNHEY and CDR2 SVGAGI. The CDR3 sequence is CASRGTGQITGELFF. The CDR3 DNA follows: TGTGCCAGCAGGGGAACTGGACAGATCACCGGGGAGCTGTTTTTT.

This CDR3 reads CSVPVVGANVLTF. CDR3 in DNA: TGCAGCGTCCCGGTGGTAGGGGCCAACGTCCTGACTTTC. V and J are TRBV29-1 and TRBJ2-6; no clear D. In germline, CDR1 is SQVTM, CDR2 ANQGSEA. The CDR3 covers 13 residues. Trimming left V 6 bases short and J 4 bases short, with 10 bases between.

The chain couples TRBV11-2 to TRBJ2-1, with 7 bases aligning to TRBD1. Losses at the gene ends were 6 bases for V and 10 bases for J; bases not matched to a gene: 3. This CDR3 region has 11 residues. Germline V CDR1 and CDR2: SGHAT, FQNNGV. CDR3 in DNA: TGTGCCAGCAGGACAGGGAACGAGCAGTTCTTC. Amino acids: CASRTGNEQFF. Together with reference TRBV11-2 and TRBJ2-1, the CDR3 gives the full variable domain: EAGVAQSPRYKIIEKRQSVAFWCNPISGHATLYWYQQILGQGPKLLIQFQNNGVVDDSQLPKDRFSAERLKGVDSTLKIQPAKLEDSAVYLCASRTGNEQFFGPGTRLTVL.

V and J are TRBV24-1 and TRBJ2-7, with 7 positions matching TRBD2. Germline-derived CDR1 and CDR2 are KGHDR and SFDVKD. With V trimmed by 2 bases and J by 5 bases, 5 bases remained unmatched. CDR3 length: 14 amino acids. The chain's CDR3 is CATSDSRDYNEQYF. The CDR3 DNA follows: TGTGCCACCAGTGATTCCCGGGACTACAACGAGCAGTACTTC.

As for this clone: The same CDR3 can be traced to other DNA sequences in this sample. This chain connects TRBV30 to TRBJ1-3; no definite D call. Germline-derived CDR1 and CDR2 are GTSNPN and SVGIG (reference sequence). Trimming pared 0 bases from V and 9 bases from J, leaving 9 bases between. The CDR3 sequence is 12 residues long. This CDR3 reads CAWSVLLGTIYF. DNA of the CDR3: TGTGCCTGGAGTGTACTATTGGGCACCATATATTTT.

V is TRBV7-2 and J is TRBJ1-1; 7 bases are shared with TRBD1. In germline, CDR1 is SGHTA, CDR2 FQGNSA. This CDR3 comprises 16 residues. Trimming removed 1 base from V and 5 bases from J; junction bases left unmatched: 10. The CDR3 spells CASSLVRGTVRTEAFF. CDR3 DNA: TGTGCCAGCAGCTTAGTCAGGGGGACGGTGAGGACTGAAGCTTTCTTT.

The chain employs TRBV29-1 and TRBJ2-1, with 7 positions matching TRBD1. J lost 5 bases, V lost 3 bases, and 10 bases had no gene match. CDR1 and CDR2 (germline): SQVTM, ANQGSEA. The CDR3 sequence is 15 residues long. The CDR3 nucleotides are TGCAGCGTTGAGTGTGACAGGGAATCCCACAATGAGCAGTTCTTC. Its translation is CSVECDRESHNEQFF.

The chain couples TRBV7-9 to TRBJ1-2; 10 positions match TRBD1. Trimming removed 6 bases from V and 5 bases from J; junction bases left unmatched: 9. There are 15 residues in the CDR3. CDR1 and CDR2 (germline): SEHNR, FQNEAQ (reference sequence). CDR3 region: CASSYDRGRLYGYTF. The CDR3 coding sequence is TGTGCCAGCAGTTATGACAGGGGGCGCTTATATGGCTACACCTTC. The full variable domain, its missing parts supplied by reference TRBV7-9 and TRBJ1-2, is DTGVSQNPRHKITKRGQNVTFRCDPISEHNRLYWYRQTLGQGPEFLTYFQNEAQLEKSRLLSDRFSAERPKGSFSTLEIQRTEQGDSAMYLCASSYDRGRLYGYTFGSGTRLTVV.

This clone has only a few counts. The chain joins TRBV6-6 to TRBJ1-1, with D perhaps TRBD1 (5 bases). V dropped 2 bases and J dropped 8 bases, with 9 bases sitting between them. The germline CDR1 and CDR2 sequences are MNHNY and SVGAGI (reference sequence). This CDR3 spans 12 amino acids. For the CDR3, the DNA is TGTGCCAGCAGTTACCCGAGACAGGAAGCTTTCTTT. Residues: CASSYPRQEAFF.

The V and J genes are TRBV2 and TRBJ2-7; 10 positions match TRBD1. The CDR3 extends over 16 amino acids. V lost 11 bases to trimming and J lost 1 base; unmatched junction nucleotides: 14. Germline CDR1 and CDR2: SNHLY and FYNNEI. The CDR3 is CAASIGGQGESYEQYF. The CDR3 DNA is TGTGCCGCCTCAATCGGAGGACAGGGGGAATCCTACGAGCAGTACTTC.

This chain connects TRBV5-1 to TRBJ2-1; 8 bases map to TRBD1. The CDR3 is made up of 14 amino acids. CDR1 and CDR2 from the germline V gene are SGHRS and YFSETQ. V dropped 4 bases and J dropped 6; count of bases not matched to a gene: 6. The CDR3 protein is CASSTDRVGNEQFF. CDR3 bases: TGCGCCAGCAGCACGGACAGGGTGGGCAATGAGCAGTTCTTC.

As regards this clone: Other DNA sequences in the sample encode the same CDR3. The chain couples TRBV12-3 or TRBV12-4 to TRBJ2-7; D might be TRBD1 (6 bases). The CDR3 length is 13 residues. Trimming left V 6 bases short and J 2 bases short, with 11 bases between. CDR3 residues: CASSLQGTYEQYF. The CDR3 bases are TGTGCCAGCAGCTTACAGGGCACCTACGAGCAGTACTTC.

The chain joins TRBV9 to TRBJ1-1, with 8 bases fitting TRBD1. Trimming removed 0 bases from V and 4 bases from J; junction bases left unmatched: 5. Germline CDR1 reads SGDLS; CDR2 reads YYNGEE. CDR3 length equals 15 residues. CDR3 sequence (DNA): TGTGCCAGCAGCGTAGTTGACAGGGGAAGCACTGAAGCTTTCTTT. Translated: CASSVVDRGSTEAFF.

The chain carries TRBV7-3 and TRBJ2-2; TRBD2 aligns across 7 bases. Trimming took 4 bases from V and 4 from J; bases not matched to a gene: 9. CDR1 is SGHTA and CDR2 is FQGTGA in the germline V gene. The CDR3 has 16 amino acids. CDR3 in amino acids: CASSSKTSWGTGELFF. As DNA, the CDR3 is TGTGCCAGCAGCTCTAAGACTAGCTGGGGCACCGGGGAGCTGTTTTTT.

The J gene is TRBJ1-6, the V gene TRBV9, with D perhaps TRBD1 (5 bases). V was cut by 0 bases and J by 6 bases, with 7 bases left in between. Per germline, CDR1 SGDLS and CDR2 YYNGEE. The CDR3 is 14 amino acids. The CDR3 nucleotides read TGTGCCAGCAGCGTAGTGGACATTAATTCACCCCTCCACTTT. Encoded protein: CASSVVDINSPLHF.

Turning to this clone: Other DNA sequences in the sample encode the same CDR3. The CDR3 DNA reads TGTGCCAGCAGCTTAAATTCCGGGGAGACCCAGTACTTC. This gives the protein CASSLNSGETQYF. The V and J genes are TRBV7-3 and TRBJ2-5; D unresolved. Trimming took off 1 base at V and 5 bases at J, with 8 bases between the two ends. The CDR3 runs 13 residues. From germline, CDR1 is SGHTA and CDR2 FQGTGA.

The chain couples TRBV6-5 to TRBJ2-1, with a weak D call TRBD2 (6 bases). Trimming pared 0 bases from V and 11 bases from J, leaving 17 bases between. Per the germline V gene, CDR1 is MNHEY and CDR2 is SVGAGI. This CDR3 spans 15 amino acids. The CDR3 DNA sequence: TGTGCCAGCAGTTACTCGGAGGGAAGGAGCCCCCAGCAGTTCTTC. This sequence encodes CASSYSEGRSPQQFF.

The chain uses TRBV5-4 and TRBJ2-2; D unclear. The length of the CDR3 is 14 residues. The germline V gene has CDR1 SGHNT and CDR2 YYREEE (reference sequence). V was shortened by 1 base and J by 4 bases, with 8 bases between the two germline ends. The CDR3 spells CASSLFSLTGELFF. The CDR3 DNA is TGTGCCAGCAGCTTGTTTTCCCTCACCGGGGAGCTGTTTTTT.

The chain uses TRBV12-3 or TRBV12-4 and TRBJ2-3; no firm D call. V lost 3 bases and J lost 7, with 8 bases in between. The CDR3 consists of 12 residues. The CDR3 loop is CASSFWRHTQYF. Here the CDR3 DNA reads TGTGCCAGCAGTTTCTGGCGGCATACGCAGTATTTT.

This clone showed up just once. The V gene is TRBV6-5, the J gene TRBJ2-7; D is perhaps TRBD1 (6 bases). CDR3 length equals 13 residues. V lost 5 bases and J 7 bases, leaving 15 bases between the germline ends. CDR1 and CDR2 (germline): MNHEY, SVGAGI. The CDR3 DNA reads TGTGCCAGCAGTCAGGACAGCCTAGCAGAGCAGTACTTC. Protein: CASSQDSLAEQYF.

The rearrangement joins TRBV6-5 to TRBJ2-7; 7 bases align to TRBD1. This CDR3 region has 11 residues. CDR1 is MNHEY and CDR2 is SVGAGI in the germline V gene. J gave up 4 bases and V 8 bases, and 2 bases lay outside the gene matches. The CDR3 loop is CASLQGYEQYF. DNA for the CDR3: TGTGCCAGCCTACAGGGGTACGAGCAGTACTTC.

This chain connects TRBV19 to TRBJ2-3, with TRBD1 matching over 8 bases. After removal of 6 bases from V and 6 bases from J, the junction contained 14 bases not matched to a gene. The CDR3 contains 16 residues. CDR1 and CDR2 (germline): LNHDA, SQIVND (reference sequence). CDR3 bases: TGTGCCAGTAGAAGACTTCAGGGGGCCTCTGGGGATACGCAGTATTTT. Protein: CASRRLQGASGDTQYF.

The chain has TRBV28 and TRBJ1-2; D might be TRBD1 (5 bases). Per the germline V gene, CDR1 is MDHEN and CDR2 is SYDVKM. V gave up 11 bases and J gave up 7 bases, with 17 bases separating them. The CDR3 contains 12 residues. CDR3 amino acids: CAGGSIRGGYTF. CDR3 nucleotides: TGTGCCGGGGGGTCGATCCGGGGTGGCTACACCTTC.